Sequencing of this T cell receptor (beta chain) was carried out in a study of early T cells in non-severe SARS-CoV-2 infection. Overall study context: Bulk RNA from unsorted whole blood was sequenced; chains were unpaired. Study observations and caveats: VDJdb matching skewed toward anti-spike CD8 responses, missing private and CD4 specificities.

Germline V gene lookup returns CDR1 SGHTA and CDR2 FQGNSA. V was pared by 5 bases and J by 6 bases, with 16 bases of the junction left unmatched. The CDR3 totals 16 residues. The library protocol tagged individual cDNA molecules with unique molecular identifiers. Via MiXCR, TCRdb re-called the 5' RACE reads, giving one row per CDR3 protein. This sample yields 75,000 to 80,000 distinct CDR3 sequences, of which 15% to 19% are seen a single time; around 12% belongs to the top ten. In its sample, this clonotype was seen a few times. As yet, its antigen is unknown. The sample comprised whole blood. The sequence was collected from an adult who was a healthcare worker with PCR-confirmed SARS-CoV-2 infection or an uninfected control (not recorded which). This rearrangement joins TRBV7-2 to TRBJ2-7, with 7 bases matching TRBD2. The CDR3 DNA is TGTGCCAGCAGCATGGGGGGGTCCCGTGGCGGTTTCGAGCAGTACTTC. This translates into CASSMGGSRGGFEQYF.